The 8 T cell receptor beta chains reported below all come from one sample, sequenced in a study of cytotoxic CD8 clonotypes in ibrutinib-treated CLL. Method: immunoSEQ multiplex PCR; TCRdb's copy keeps in-frame clones and lacks some. The table has approximately 160,000 clones, over 75% seen once. Specimen: PBMCs, collected at disease progression, from a patient treated with ibrutinib. The receptors shown here come from a human donor with chronic lymphocytic leukemia.

This clone was counted between two and nine times. The CDR3 region has the DNA TGTGCCAGTAGGGGACAGGGGTACACCGGGGAGCTGTTTTTT. This gives the protein CASRGQGYTGELFF. The chain uses TRBV19 and TRBJ2-2; 10 nucleotides agree with TRBD1. The germline gives CDR1 LNHDA, CDR2 SQIVND (reference sequence). Trimming cost V 6 bases and J 3 bases; bases outside gene matches: 1. The CDR3 contains 14 residues. The full variable domain, in which reference TRBV19 and TRBJ2-2 provide the parts outside the CDR3, is DGGITQSPKYLFRKEGQNVTLSCEQNLNHDAMYWYRQDPGQGLRLIYYSQIVNDFQKGDIAEGYSVSREKKESFPLTVTSAQKNPTAFYLCASRGQGYTGELFFGEGSRLTVL.

This clone turned up a few times. This chain connects TRBV5-1 to TRBJ2-1; D is perhaps TRBD1 or TRBD2 (5 bases each). The germline V gene has CDR1 SGHRS and CDR2 YFSETQ. CDR3 size: 14 residues. V lost 4 bases, J lost 10 bases, and 18 bases lay in between. Here the CDR3 reads CASSAGTPASEQFF. DNA of the CDR3: TGCGCCAGCAGCGCCGGGACGCCCGCCTCGGAGCAGTTCTTC.

The rearrangement uses TRBV12-5 and TRBJ2-3; the match to TRBD1 covers 8 bases. The V gene's germline CDR1 is LGHNT and CDR2 FRNRAP. The CDR3 totals 14 residues. The junction had 9 bases not matched to a gene; V was cut back by 5 bases and J by 8 bases. CDR3 protein: CASGPGQGAPTQYF. The CDR3 nucleotides read TGTGCTAGTGGTCCCGGACAGGGCGCACCTACGCAGTATTTT.

This chain connects TRBV7-9 to TRBJ2-5; D is uncertain. The germline V gene has CDR1 SEHNR and CDR2 FQNEAQ (reference sequence). Trimming removed 1 base at V and 7 bases at J, with 13 bases between. The CDR3 sequence is 14 residues long. CDR3 in DNA: TGTGCCAGCAGCTTAGGGTTTGCCCTTGGGACCCAGTACTTC. Its protein product is CASSLGFALGTQYF.

This clone was recorded once. In DNA, the CDR3 is TGTGCCAGCACCACTACCGCAGGTATGAACACTGAAGCTTTCTTT. Amino acids: CASTTTAGMNTEAFF. The rearrangement links TRBV7-8 to TRBJ1-1; no definite D call. The CDR3 consists of 15 residues. V was shortened by 7 bases and J by 0 bases, with 15 bases between the two germline ends. Looked up from germline, CDR1 is SGHVS and CDR2 is FQNEAQ. Combining the CDR3 with reference TRBV7-8 and TRBJ1-1 gives the whole variable domain GAGVSQSPRYKVAKRGQDVALRCDPISGHVSLFWYQQALGQGPEFLTYFQNEAQLDKSGLPSDRFFAERPEGSVSTLKIQRTQQEDSAVYLCASTTTAGMNTEAFFGQGTRLTVV.

The V call is TRBV5-4, the J call TRBJ2-2, with 8 bases that match TRBD1. V shed 4 bases and J 4 bases; nucleotides not matched to a gene: 9. CDR1 is SGHNT, CDR2 YYREEE, per germline (reference sequence). The CDR3 consists of 16 residues. The CDR3 is CASSEQGARFTGELFF. The CDR3 bases are TGTGCCAGCAGCGAGCAGGGGGCGCGTTTCACCGGGGAGCTGTTTTTT.

V and J are TRBV7-9 and TRBJ1-5, with TRBD1 identical over 7 bases. From germline, CDR1 is SEHNR and CDR2 FQNEAQ (reference sequence). The V segment lost 5 bases and the J segment 4 bases; nucleotides outside the gene matches: 14. This CDR3 is 17 amino acids long. CDR3: CASSPRRGRKRNQPQHF. CDR3 DNA sequence: TGTGCCAGCAGCCCCAGAAGGGGGCGAAAGAGGAATCAGCCCCAGCATTTT.

The genes are TRBV19 and TRBJ2-3; 11 bases match TRBD2. CDR3 length: 16 amino acids. V lost 5 bases to trimming and J lost 5 bases; unmatched junction nucleotides: 9. Germline loops: CDR1 LNHDA, CDR2 SQIVND (reference sequence). The CDR3 DNA sequence: TGTGCCAGTAGTCTGATAGCGGGAGGGCCTGGAGATACGCAGTATTTT. Translating gives CASSLIAGGPGDTQYF.